The 16 T cell receptor beta chains presented below share a single source sample, sequenced in a study of blood T cell repertoires in COVID-19. Generated by immunoSEQ multiplex PCR, the TCRdb table keeps only in-frame clones and is missing some. The table records about 400,000 clones, about 85% of them present only once. The specimen sequenced was PBMCs or T cells enriched from blood (not recorded which). These receptors were collected from a young woman with acute COVID-19.

The V call is TRBV25-1, the J call TRBJ1-2, with TRBD1 identical over 10 bases. Germline V gene sequence: CDR1 MGHDK, CDR2 SYGVNS. V shed 11 bases and J 7 bases; nucleotides not matched to a gene: 4. This CDR3 is built from 11 residues. Here the CDR3 reads CAHGTGVGYTF. In DNA form, the CDR3 reads TGTGCCCACGGGACAGGGGTTGGCTACACCTTC.

The V gene is TRBV3-1 (or the pseudogene TRBV3-2), the J gene TRBJ2-3; 8 bases match TRBD2. The V gene's germline CDR1 is LGHDT and CDR2 YNNKEL (reference sequence). The CDR3 covers 17 residues. The V gene end was trimmed by 2 bases and the J gene end by 2 bases; junction bases not matched to a gene: 9. The CDR3 DNA reads as TGTGCCAGCAGCCAAACTATCGGGGGGGGGCCCACAGATACGCAGTATTTT. Amino acid sequence: CASSQTIGGGPTDTQYF.

This sequence joins TRBV24-1 and TRBJ2-1, with D hard to call. The germline CDR1 and CDR2 sequences are KGHDR and SFDVKD. Trimming shortened V by 9 bases and J by 2 bases, and 10 bases separated the two germline ends. The CDR3 length is 13 residues. The CDR3 here is CATSPRTYNEQFF. The CDR3, as DNA: TGTGCCACCTCACCGCGGACCTACAATGAGCAGTTCTTC.

This clone appeared a single time. The chain combines TRBV3-1 (or the pseudogene TRBV3-2) with TRBJ2-3; 14 bases are shared with TRBD2. The CDR3 length is 16 residues. Per germline, CDR1 LGHDT and CDR2 YNNKEL (reference sequence). The trim removed 4 bases at V and 2 bases at J, leaving 2 bases unmatched. CDR3 loop: CASSRTSGGPTDTQYF. The CDR3 coding sequence is TGTGCCAGCAGCCGGACTAGCGGGGGGCCCACAGATACGCAGTATTTT.

The CDR3 spells CASSLLAGGPSYEQYF. Written as DNA, the CDR3 is TGTGCCAGCAGCTTATTAGCGGGAGGACCCTCCTACGAGCAGTACTTC. V is TRBV7-2 and J is TRBJ2-7; TRBD2 aligns across 10 bases. J gave up 0 bases and V 2 bases, and 4 bases lay outside the gene matches. The CDR3 sequence is 16 residues long. Germline CDR1 SGHTA, CDR2 FQGNSA.

The CDR3 region is CASSHTSSGRPYEQYF. DNA for the CDR3: TGTGCCAGCAGCCACACTTCTAGCGGGAGGCCCTACGAGCAGTACTTC. This chain connects TRBV3-1 (or the pseudogene TRBV3-2) to TRBJ2-7, with 11 bases aligning to TRBD2. The CDR3 loop spans 16 amino acids. Germline CDR1 and CDR2: LGHDT and YNNKEL (reference sequence). The junction had 6 bases not matched to a gene; V was cut back by 3 bases and J by 2 bases.

The chain couples TRBV4-1 to TRBJ2-7; 10 bases are a match to TRBD1. The CDR3 sequence is 15 residues long. Germline V lookup: CDR1 MGHRA, CDR2 YSYEKL. The trim removed 2 bases at V and 4 bases at J, leaving 5 bases unmatched. The CDR3 here is CASSQYGTGAYEQYF. The CDR3 region has the DNA TGCGCCAGCAGCCAATACGGGACAGGGGCTTACGAGCAGTACTTC.

The chain employs TRBV4-1 and TRBJ2-7; 12 nucleotides agree with TRBD2. The J segment lost 4 bases and the V segment lost 0 bases, leaving 10 bases of the junction unmatched. Germline V gene sequence: CDR1 MGHRA, CDR2 YSYEKL. This CDR3 contains 18 residues. For the CDR3, the DNA is TGCGCCAGCAGCCAAGATCCGCTAGCGGGAGGGCCGGTTTACGAGCAGTACTTC. As protein: CASSQDPLAGGPVYEQYF.

The rearrangement uses TRBV25-1 and TRBJ2-5; tentative D call: TRBD2 (5 bases). This CDR3 spans 13 amino acids. Germline-derived CDR1 and CDR2 are MGHDK and SYGVNS. V dropped 4 bases and J dropped 4 bases, with 10 bases sitting between them. The CDR3 is CASSVAGGETQYF. The CDR3 bases are TGTGCCAGCAGTGTAGCAGGAGGAGAGACCCAGTACTTC.

The V call is TRBV7-2, the J call TRBJ2-2, with 10 bases aligning to TRBD2. J lost 4 bases, V lost 3 bases, and 5 bases had no gene match. Germline V gene lookup returns CDR1 SGHTA and CDR2 FQGNSA. This CDR3 is 16 amino acids long. The DNA of the CDR3 is TGTGCCAGCAGCTTTTACCCTAGCGGGAGCACCGGGGAGCTGTTTTTT. Translation: CASSFYPSGSTGELFF.

The chain recombines TRBV29-1 with TRBJ2-7; the D gene is possibly TRBD2 (6 bases). Germline V gene data show CDR1 as SQVTM and CDR2 as ANQGSEA. The V end lost 2 bases, the J end lost 2 bases, and 16 bases lay between the germline ends. The CDR3 contains 15 residues. CDR3: CSVESPGAVTYEQYF. The CDR3 nucleotides are TGCAGCGTTGAAAGTCCGGGAGCCGTTACCTACGAGCAGTACTTC.

The CDR3, as DNA: TGTGCCAGCAGCGACTTAAACGAGCAGTACTTC. It codes for CASSDLNEQYF. V and J are TRBV12-3 or TRBV12-4 and TRBJ2-7; D ambiguous. V was shortened by 6 bases and J by 5 bases, with 8 bases between the two germline ends. The CDR3 is 11 residues long.

This chain joins TRBV6-2 or TRBV6-3 and TRBJ1-5; D is unclear. From germline, CDR1 is MNHEY and CDR2 SVGEGT. Trimming stripped 4 bases from V and 10 bases from J, with 14 bases between. This CDR3 comprises 13 residues. CDR3 loop: CASSSTTAQPQHF. The CDR3 DNA reads TGTGCCAGCAGTTCAACCACTGCCCAACCCCAGCATTTT.

The rearrangement joins TRBV19 to TRBJ1-5, with D hard to call. From germline, CDR1 is LNHDA and CDR2 SQIVND (reference sequence). The CDR3 contains 12 residues. Trimming shortened V by 5 bases and J by 5 bases, and 7 bases separated the two germline ends. For the CDR3, the DNA is TGTGCCAGTAGTTTAGGAGATCAGCCCCAGCATTTT. Translating it yields CASSLGDQPQHF.

The chain uses TRBV28 and TRBJ1-5, with D unresolved. Germline V lookup: CDR1 MDHEN, CDR2 SYDVKM. CDR3 length equals 12 residues. V shed 5 bases and J shed 6 bases, with 8 bases lying between them. The CDR3: CASSTGGQPQHF. CDR3 DNA sequence: TGTGCCAGCAGTACCGGCGGTCAGCCCCAGCATTTT.

The table lists this clone with a few counts. V is TRBV24-1 and J is TRBJ1-5; D not resolved. Germline V gives CDR1 KGHDR, CDR2 SFDVKD. Between the trimmed V and J ends, which lost 2 bases and 9 bases, there was a span of 16 bases. The CDR3 consists of 15 residues. DNA of the CDR3: TGTGCCACCAGTGATTCCGACAACGCCGTGAGGCCCCAGCATTTT. Encoded protein: CATSDSDNAVRPQHF.